This is a list of T cell receptor beta chains from one sample in a study of blood T cell repertoires in COVID-19. Profiled with immunoSEQ multiplex PCR; TCRdb holds only in-frame clones, not every one. The table includes roughly 110,000 clones, 81% detected once. Sequencing input: peripheral blood. All receptors derive from a human donor in a cohort sampled during active COVID-19. The CDR3 runs from the conserved cysteine through the conserved F or W. The D gene is left open where the match is weak. Clone size is given for some rows only: seen once, a few or many times, or a class if the clone is expanded.

D: -
V: TRBV7-9
J: TRBJ1-1
size: once
DNA: TGTGCCAGCAGCTTTACCGGGGGGAAGACTGAAGCTTTCTTT
CDR3: CASSFTGGKTEAFF

D: TRBD1
V: TRBV6-2/TRBV6-3
J: TRBJ2-7
size: -
DNA: TGTGCCAGCAGTTTGACAGGGCTAATCGTTTCTTACGAGCAGTACTTC
CDR3: CASSLTGLIVSYEQYF

D: TRBD1
V: TRBV7-8
J: TRBJ1-4
size: -
DNA: TGTGCCAGCAGAAACCCGGGACAGGGGGAAAAACTGTTTTTT
CDR3: CASRNPGQGEKLFF

D: TRBD2
V: TRBV19
J: TRBJ2-2
size: -
DNA: TGTGCCAGTAGTGATCGCGGGAGGGGCACCGGGGAGCTGTTTTTT
CDR3: CASSDRGRGTGELFF

D: -
V: TRBV5-6
J: TRBJ1-5
size: few
DNA: TGTGCCAGCAGCTTACGCGCAAATCAGCCCCAGCATTTT
CDR3: CASSLRANQPQHF

D: TRBD1
V: TRBV5-6
J: TRBJ1-2
size: -
DNA: TGTGCCAGCAGCATACAGAACAGGGGAGGCTATGGCTACACCTTC
CDR3: CASSIQNRGGYGYTF

D: TRBD2
V: TRBV11-2
J: TRBJ2-5
size: -
DNA: TGTGCCAGCAGCTTTCGAGGACTAGCGGGGGGGCCCTACCAAGAGACCCAGTACTTC
CDR3: CASSFRGLAGGPYQETQYF

D: TRBD1
V: TRBV19
J: TRBJ1-6
size: -
DNA: TGTGCCAGTAGTCCCCGTGGACAGGGAAATTCACCCCTCCACTTT
CDR3: CASSPRGQGNSPLHF

D: TRBD1
V: TRBV11-2
J: TRBJ2-7
size: few
DNA: TGTGCCAGCAGCTTGACAGGGGCGGGCGACGAGCAGTACTTC
CDR3: CASSLTGAGDEQYF

D: TRBD2
V: TRBV9
J: TRBJ2-1
size: once
DNA: TGTGCCAGCAGCGTAGCCCCTCGGAGCGGGAGCGATGGTGAGCAGTTCTTC
CDR3: CASSVAPRSGSDGEQFF

D: TRBD1
V: TRBV6-1
J: TRBJ2-7
size: once
DNA: TGTGCCAGCAGTGTCAAGACAGGGGGGGGTGGCTACGAGCAGTACTTC
CDR3: CASSVKTGGGGYEQYF

D: -
V: TRBV5-4
J: TRBJ2-4
size: -
DNA: TGTGCCAGCAGCTTGGCCGCTGACAGCGAAAACATTCAGTACTTC
CDR3: CASSLAADSENIQYF

D: TRBD1
V: TRBV2
J: TRBJ2-7
size: -
DNA: TGTGCCAGCGGGGATACAGGGGAATACTACGAGCAGTACTTC
CDR3: CASGDTGEYYEQYF

D: TRBD1
V: TRBV7-6
J: TRBJ1-3
size: -
DNA: TGTGCCAGCACCCGGACAGGGGGAGTCTCCGACCCTGAGGCCATATATTTT
CDR3: CASTRTGGVSDPEAIYF

D: -
V: TRBV5-4
J: TRBJ2-3
size: -
DNA: TGTGCCAGCAGCCTCAGCGGGTACAGCACAGATACGCAGTATTTT
CDR3: CASSLSGYSTDTQYF

D: TRBD1
V: TRBV5-1
J: TRBJ1-1
size: -
DNA: TGCGCCAGCAGCTTGCGGCTCCGGGACAGGGGGTCCACTGAAGCTTTCTTT
CDR3: CASSLRLRDRGSTEAFF

D: TRBD2
V: TRBV19
J: TRBJ2-7
size: -
DNA: TGTGCCAGTAGTATAGGAGCTGGGGCGGGAGACTACGAGCAGTACTTC
CDR3: CASSIGAGAGDYEQYF

D: -
V: TRBV5-1
J: TRBJ1-3
size: -
DNA: TGCGCCAGCAGCTCCGGGACTGGAGGCTCTGGAAACACCATATATTTT
CDR3: CASSSGTGGSGNTIYF

D: TRBD1
V: TRBV12-3/TRBV12-4
J: TRBJ1-2
size: -
DNA: TGTGCCAGCAGTACAGGGGGTGGCTATGGCTACACCTTC
CDR3: CASSTGGGYGYTF

D: -
V: TRBV7-3
J: TRBJ2-3
size: -
DNA: TGTGCCAGCAGCTCCTATTCAAGCTCAGATACGCAGTATTTT
CDR3: CASSSYSSSDTQYF

D: TRBD1
V: TRBV19
J: TRBJ1-1
size: -
DNA: TGTGCCAGTAGTATCCTGGGGACAGGGGTAACTGAAGCTTTCTTT
CDR3: CASSILGTGVTEAFF

D: -
V: TRBV6-2/TRBV6-3
J: TRBJ2-7
size: -
DNA: TGTGCCAGCAGTTACGTCGGAGAATACGAGCAGTACTTC
CDR3: CASSYVGEYEQYF

D: -
V: TRBV6-5
J: TRBJ2-7
size: -
DNA: TGTGCCAGCACTGGAGCCTACGAGCAGTACTTC
CDR3: CASTGAYEQYF

D: -
V: TRBV21-1
J: TRBJ2-3
size: -
DNA: TGTGCCAGCAGCGCCGTTGGACCACCCACCGGGGGAGATACGCAGTATTTT
CDR3: CASSAVGPPTGGDTQYF

D: TRBD2
V: TRBV12-3/TRBV12-4
J: TRBJ2-7
size: once
DNA: TGTGCCAGCAGGGGGGGACTAGCGGGAGAGCAGTACTTC
CDR3: CASRGGLAGEQYF

D: -
V: TRBV7-3
J: TRBJ2-5
size: -
DNA: TGTGCCAGCAGCTTAAGTTTTGGGGAGGAGACCCAGTACTTC
CDR3: CASSLSFGEETQYF

D: -
V: TRBV12-3/TRBV12-4
J: TRBJ1-5
size: -
DNA: TGTGCCAGCAGTTCAGGGGCAGGTCAGCCCCAGCATTTT
CDR3: CASSSGAGQPQHF

D: TRBD1
V: TRBV25-1
J: TRBJ1-4
size: -
DNA: TGTGCCAGCAGTGAGGACAGGGGTAAAACTAATGAAAAACTGTTTTTT
CDR3: CASSEDRGKTNEKLFF

D: -
V: TRBV7-2
J: TRBJ1-4
size: -
DNA: TGTGCCAGCAGCTCGCGGGTAGTAACTAATGAAAAACTGTTTTTT
CDR3: CASSSRVVTNEKLFF

D: TRBD1
V: TRBV10-3
J: TRBJ1-4
size: -
DNA: TGTGCCATTTCAGACAGGGGGGCTAATGAAAAACTGTTTTTT
CDR3: CAISDRGANEKLFF

D: TRBD1
V: TRBV19
J: TRBJ2-3
size: -
DNA: TGTGCCAGTAGTAAAACAGGGGGAGGAGCAGATACGCAGTATTTT
CDR3: CASSKTGGGADTQYF